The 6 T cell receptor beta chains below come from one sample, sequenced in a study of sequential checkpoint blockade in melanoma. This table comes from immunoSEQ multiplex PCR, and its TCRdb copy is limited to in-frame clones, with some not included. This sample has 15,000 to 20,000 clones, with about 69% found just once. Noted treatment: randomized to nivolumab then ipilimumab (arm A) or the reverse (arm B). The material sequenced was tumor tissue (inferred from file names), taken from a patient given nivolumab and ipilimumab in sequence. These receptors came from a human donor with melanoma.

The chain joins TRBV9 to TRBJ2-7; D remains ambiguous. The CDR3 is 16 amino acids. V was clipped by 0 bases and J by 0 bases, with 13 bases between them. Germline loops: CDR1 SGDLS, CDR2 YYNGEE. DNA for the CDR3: TGTGCCAGCAGCGTAGCTCACTCACTCAGCTCCTACGAGCAGTACTTC. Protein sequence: CASSVAHSLSSYEQYF. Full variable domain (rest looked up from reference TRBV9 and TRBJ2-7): DSGVTQTPKHLITATGQRVTLRCSPRSGDLSVYWYQQSLDQGLQFLIQYYNGEERAKGNILERFSAQQFPDLHSELNLSSLELGDSALYFCASSVAHSLSSYEQYFGPGTRLTVT.

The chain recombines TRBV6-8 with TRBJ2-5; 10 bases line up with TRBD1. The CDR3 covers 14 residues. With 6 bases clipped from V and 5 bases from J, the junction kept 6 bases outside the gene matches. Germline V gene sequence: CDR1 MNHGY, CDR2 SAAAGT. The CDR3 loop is CASRDRGTLETQYF. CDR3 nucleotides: TGTGCCAGCAGGGACAGGGGGACACTGGAGACCCAGTACTTC.

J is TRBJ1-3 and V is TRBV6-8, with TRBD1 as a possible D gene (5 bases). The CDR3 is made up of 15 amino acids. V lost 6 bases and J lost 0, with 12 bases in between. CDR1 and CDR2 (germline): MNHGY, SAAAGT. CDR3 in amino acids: CASRYGASSGNTIYF. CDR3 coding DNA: TGTGCCAGCAGATACGGGGCCAGCTCTGGAAACACCATATATTTT.

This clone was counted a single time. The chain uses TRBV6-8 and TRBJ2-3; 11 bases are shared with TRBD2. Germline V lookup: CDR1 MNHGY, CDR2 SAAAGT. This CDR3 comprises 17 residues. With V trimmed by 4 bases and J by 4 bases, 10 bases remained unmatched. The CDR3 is CASSFPPTSGTPDTQYF. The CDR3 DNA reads TGTGCCAGCAGTTTCCCCCCGACTAGCGGGACACCAGATACGCAGTATTTT.

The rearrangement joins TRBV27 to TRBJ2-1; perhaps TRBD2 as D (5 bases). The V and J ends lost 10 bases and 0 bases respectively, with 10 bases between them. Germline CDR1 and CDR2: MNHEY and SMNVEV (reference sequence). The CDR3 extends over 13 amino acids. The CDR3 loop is CATQRSSYNEQFF. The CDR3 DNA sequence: TGTGCCACACAGCGGAGCTCCTACAATGAGCAGTTCTTC.

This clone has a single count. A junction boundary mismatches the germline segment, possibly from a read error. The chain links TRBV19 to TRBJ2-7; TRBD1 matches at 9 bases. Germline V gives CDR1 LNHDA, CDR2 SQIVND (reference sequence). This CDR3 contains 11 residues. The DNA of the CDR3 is TGTGCCAGTAGTTCCGGGACAGGGTTGGCTTGG. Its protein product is CASSSGTGLAW.